Described below is a single T cell receptor (beta chain) sequence and its context. Methods used by the authors: Reference gene primer amplification yielded estimated nucleated cell counts. Generated by immunoSEQ multiplex PCR, the TCRdb table keeps only in-frame clones and is missing some. The V and J calls and the clone size are those of that table, but D and trimming were determined from the DNA. This table has roughly 300,000 clones, about 87% appearing once. Germline values: CDR1 MNHEY, CDR2 SVGAGI. CDR3 length: 13 amino acids. V lost 10 bases and J 7 bases, leaving 20 bases between the germline ends. The sample belongs to a study of blood T cell repertoires in COVID-19. As for the study in general: Italy, Spain and the United States were the sources of the convalescent and acute COVID-19 samples.

This chain connects TRBV6-5 to TRBJ2-7, with D uncertain. The sample consisted of peripheral blood. The clonotype originates from a middle-aged woman who had recovered from COVID-19. CDR3 nucleotides: TGTGCCACCTCAATTTCCCCCGTGCGGGAGCAGTACTTC. Residues: CATSISPVREQYF.